These T cell receptor beta chains were read from a single sample in a study of T cell repertoires in cytomegalovirus infection. One entry per CDR3 protein results from TCRdb running MiXCR on the reads. This table holds approximately 730,000 distinct CDR3 sequences, 33% found once. Their antigens are not known. Here the sequenced sample was cultured PBMCs, taken from culture after CMV antigen stimulation. The receptors derive from a human donor in good health (CMV status not recorded). Some clones in this sample may be carry-over from other donors' samples. Each CDR3 is given with its conserved first and last residue. A D gene is named only where the DNA matches it firmly. The listing skips clone size in some rows; elsewhere it reads once, few, many or a size class.

TRBV5-3	TRBD1	NA	TRBJ1-4	CASSPTGPQPQEKLFF	TGTGCCAGCAGCCCGACAGGGCCGCAACCCCAGGAAAAACTGTTTTTT
TRBV28	TRBD1	NA	TRBJ1-3	CASRTILRDRENTIYF	TGTGCCAGCAGGACGATACTCCGGGACAGGGAAAACACCATATATTTT
TRBV4-3	NA	NA	TRBJ2-3	CASSQDAWGTDTQYF	TGCGCCAGCAGCCAAGACGCCTGGGGGACCGATACGCAGTATTTT
TRBV5-1	NA	few	TRBJ2-4	CASSLSVGVAKNIQYF	TGCGCCAGCAGCTTGTCCGTCGGGGTCGCCAAAAACATTCAGTACTTC
TRBV20-1	NA	few	TRBJ1-4	CSAAAGTGNEKLFF	TGCAGTGCTGCGGCCGGGACTGGTAATGAAAAACTGTTTTTT
TRBV6-5	TRBD2	few	TRBJ2-5	CASSSLPAGGSETQYF	TGTGCCAGCAGTTCTCTGCCAGCGGGAGGTAGCGAGACCCAGTACTTC
TRBV18	TRBD1	NA	TRBJ1-4	CASSLYRDSNEKLFF	TGTGCCAGCTCCCTCTACCGGGACAGTAATGAAAAACTGTTTTTT
TRBV7-9	NA	NA	TRBJ1-1	CASSVGGNSAEAFF	TGTGCCAGCAGCGTCGGGGGAAATAGCGCTGAAGCTTTCTTT
TRBV20-1	TRBD1	NA	TRBJ1-1	CSAVGAPTGGILNTEAFF	TGCAGTGCTGTGGGCGCCCCGACAGGGGGAATATTAAACACTGAAGCTTTCTTT
TRBV7-2	NA	NA	TRBJ2-2	CASSITYTGELFF	TGTGCCAGCAGCATAACATACACCGGGGAGCTGTTTTTT
TRBV19	TRBD2	NA	TRBJ2-2	CASRTSGTLELFF	TGTGCCAGTCGGACTAGCGGGACCTTGGAGCTGTTTTTT
TRBV19	NA	NA	TRBJ1-5	CASSIRGRNSNQPQHF	TGTGCCAGTAGTATAAGGGGCAGGAATAGCAATCAGCCCCAGCATTTT
TRBV6-1	NA	few	TRBJ2-3	CASSKPSTDTQYF	TGTGCCAGCAGCAAACCCAGCACAGATACGCAGTATTTT
TRBV20-1	NA	NA	TRBJ2-1	CSAPRGSYNEQFF	TGCAGTGCTCCCCGGGGGTCCTACAATGAGCAGTTCTTC
TRBV19	NA	once	TRBJ2-7	CASSIGWSSFKEEQYF	TGTGCCAGTAGTATAGGGTGGTCGTCCTTCAAGGAGGAGCAGTACTTC
TRBV7-2	NA	NA	TRBJ1-2	CASTLGASLSGYGYTF	TGTGCCAGCACCTTAGGGGCAAGTTTGAGTGGCTATGGCTACACCTTC
TRBV11-2	NA	few	TRBJ1-6	CASSLGGRASPLHF	TGTGCCAGCAGCTTAGGGGGCAGGGCTTCACCCCTCCACTTT
TRBV7-2	TRBD1	once	TRBJ2-4	CASSLRTGRNIQYF	TGTGCCAGCAGCCTTAGGACAGGGAGGAACATTCAGTACTTC
TRBV19	NA	NA	TRBJ1-1	CASSIWTRDTEAFF	TGTGCCAGTAGTATATGGACCCGGGACACTGAAGCTTTCTTT
TRBV7-9	NA	few	TRBJ2-5	CASSLRAEPWAQYF	TGTGCCAGCAGCTTAAGGGCGGAGCCTTGGGCCCAGTACTTC
TRBV4-1	NA	few	TRBJ1-5	CASSQDGGLGNQPQHF	TGCGCCAGCAGCCAAGACGGGGGTCTGGGCAATCAGCCCCAGCATTTT
TRBV10-3	NA	NA	TRBJ2-5	CAISEESQGQETQYF	TGTGCCATCAGTGAGGAATCCCAGGGGCAAGAGACCCAGTACTTC
TRBV7-8	NA	few	TRBJ2-3	CASSLSYLTDTQYF	TGTGCCAGCAGCTTAAGTTACCTCACAGATACGCAGTATTTT
TRBV7-2	TRBD1	few	TRBJ2-2	CASSSRQGSNTGELFF	TGTGCCAGCAGCTCTAGACAGGGGAGTAACACCGGGGAGCTGTTTTTT
TRBV7-6	TRBD2	many	TRBJ2-7	CASSGARGLGSEQYF	TGTGCCAGCAGCGGCGCCAGGGGACTAGGGAGCGAGCAGTACTTC
TRBV5-1	TRBD2	NA	TRBJ2-1	CASSLYPTLAGSYNEQFF	TGCGCCAGCAGCTTATACCCCACCCTAGCGGGATCATACAATGAGCAGTTCTTC
TRBV7-2	NA	many	TRBJ1-2	CASSSKQTYGYTF	TGTGCCAGCAGCTCAAAACAGACTTATGGCTACACCTTC
TRBV6-1	NA	few	TRBJ1-4	CASSQDPLMEEKLFF	TGTGCCAGCAGCCAAGACCCATTGATGGAGGAAAAACTGTTTTTT
TRBV29-1	TRBD1	NA	TRBJ2-7	CSVEDPGTGDSYEQYF	TGCAGCGTTGAAGATCCTGGGACAGGCGACTCCTACGAGCAGTACTTC
TRBV20-1	TRBD1	few	TRBJ1-2	CSATRDRNNYGYTF	TGCAGTGCTACTAGGGACAGGAATAACTATGGCTACACCTTC
TRBV7-2	NA	many	TRBJ2-6	CASTPGGSWANVLTF	TGTGCCAGCACCCCGGGCGGTAGCTGGGCCAACGTCCTGACTTTC
TRBV28	NA	NA	TRBJ2-7	CASARAGKNSEQYF	TGTGCCAGCGCCCGCGCAGGTAAAAATAGTGAGCAGTACTTC
TRBV12-3/TRBV12-4	NA	many	TRBJ2-2	CASSSSASGGELFF	NA
TRBV18	NA	few	TRBJ1-2	CASSPVALNYGYTF	TGTGCCAGCTCACCAGTTGCATTGAACTATGGCTACACCTTC
TRBV7-9	TRBD1	few	TRBJ1-6	CASRGQGAWRSPLHF	TGTGCCAGCAGAGGACAGGGTGCATGGCGATCACCCCTCCACTTT
TRBV6-6	TRBD1	NA	TRBJ2-5	CASTPLPGQSRSGTQYF	TGTGCCAGCACTCCACTTCCGGGACAGAGCCGTTCAGGGACCCAGTACTTC
TRBV11-2	TRBD2	few	TRBJ2-1	CASSLAGGPVDEQFF	TGTGCCAGCAGCTTAGCGGGGGGGCCTGTCGATGAGCAGTTCTTC
TRBV7-2	TRBD1	few	TRBJ1-4	CASSSPGGRREKLFF	TGTGCCAGCAGCTCGCCAGGGGGGCGTCGCGAAAAACTGTTTTTT
TRBV7-6	NA	NA	TRBJ2-5	CASSRRWGEETQYF	TGTGCCAGCAGCCGGCGGTGGGGTGAGGAGACCCAGTACTTC
TRBV11-2	NA	few	TRBJ2-2	CASSPFEGTGELFF	TGTGCCAGCAGCCCCTTTGAAGGCACCGGGGAGCTGTTTTTT
TRBV10-3	TRBD2	NA	TRBJ2-1	CAISPGTSGIISYNEQFF	TGTGCCATCAGTCCCGGGACTAGCGGGATAATTTCCTACAATGAGCAGTTCTTC
TRBV20-1	NA	few	TRBJ2-3	CSAIRAGFWNTQYF	TGCAGTGCTATCCGGGCAGGATTTTGGAATACGCAGTATTTT
TRBV6-1	NA	many	TRBJ2-5	CASSEAQLQETQYF	TGTGCCAGCAGTGAGGCCCAACTCCAAGAGACCCAGTACTTC
TRBV28	NA	NA	TRBJ2-5	CASRPSLGGKETQYF	TGTGCCAGCAGACCCTCACTAGGGGGTAAAGAGACCCAGTACTTC
TRBV5-4	NA	NA	TRBJ1-1	CASSVRGGGSTEAFF	TGTGCCAGCAGCGTCCGCGGAGGGGGGAGCACTGAAGCTTTCTTT
TRBV15	NA	NA	TRBJ2-3	CATSRSPYGATDTQYF	TGTGCCACCAGCAGATCCCCCTATGGGGCAACAGATACGCAGTATTTT
TRBV7-2	NA	few	TRBJ2-5	CASTPGRGQETQYF	TGTGCCAGCACCCCAGGGCGGGGCCAAGAGACCCAGTACTTC
TRBV7-2	NA	NA	TRBJ2-3	CASKYQPQDTQYF	TGTGCCAGTAAATACCAGCCCCAAGATACGCAGTATTTT
TRBV7-2	NA	many	TRBJ2-1	CASSPSSSAEQFF	TGTGCCAGCAGCCCCTCTTCCAGCGCTGAGCAGTTCTTC
TRBV7-9	NA	few	TRBJ1-2	CASSLAENWGGYTF	TGTGCCAGCAGCTTAGCTGAAAATTGGGGTGGCTACACCTTC
TRBV6-6	NA	few	TRBJ1-6	CASRLQGMKNSPLHF	TGTGCCAGCAGGCTCCAGGGAATGAAGAATTCACCCCTCCACTTT
TRBV7-6	TRBD2	NA	TRBJ2-1	CASSPTSGRRDEQFF	TGTGCCAGCAGCCCGACTAGCGGGAGGAGAGATGAGCAGTTCTTC
TRBV6-2/TRBV6-3	NA	NA	TRBJ1-5	CASEERGASNQPQHF	TGTGCCAGCGAAGAGCGAGGGGCTAGCAATCAGCCCCAGCATTTT